A selection of T cell receptor beta chains follows, all from one sample in a study of spatial heterogeneity in lung cancer. TCRdb re-derived calls from the 5' RACE reads in MiXCR, one entry per CDR3 protein. The sample carries tens of thousands of distinct CDR3 sequences, less than 6.5% recorded once. The specimen comprised PBMCs, sampled at surgery. Every receptor here comes from a female donor with early-stage non-small cell lung cancer. Both conserved end residues are part of each CDR3. The D gene is left open where the match is weak. The size of a clone is reported for some rows only, either as once, few or many, or as a class for expanded clones.

V gene,J gene,D gene,clone size,CDR3 protein,CDR3 DNA
TRBV7-9,TRBJ2-3,TRBD1,few,CASSPGQGHHTDTQYF,TGTGCCAGCAGCCCCGGACAGGGCCACCACACAGATACGCAGTATTTT
TRBV10-1,TRBJ2-7,.,many,CASSESMTDEQYF,TGCGCCAGCAGTGAGTCGATGACAGACGAGCAGTACTTC
TRBV5-1,TRBJ1-3,.,many,CASSLEPTSGNTIYF,TGCGCCAGCAGCTTGGAGCCAACCTCTGGAAACACCATATATTTT
TRBV18,TRBJ2-2,.,.,CASSQSITGELFF,TGTGCCAGTTCCCAGAGCATAACCGGGGAGCTGTTTTTT
TRBV6-5,TRBJ1-6,TRBD1,many,CASSYKGTGNTAYNSPLHF,TGTGCCAGCAGTTACAAAGGGACAGGCAACACAGCGTATAATTCACCCCTCCACTTT
TRBV12-3/TRBV12-4,TRBJ2-7,TRBD1,many,CASSSTIRDRGPYEQYF,TGTGCCAGCAGTTCGACCATACGGGACAGGGGCCCCTACGAGCAGTACTTC
TRBV2,TRBJ1-6,TRBD1,few,CASKRRGTGPNSPLHF,TGTGCCAGCAAGCGGAGGGGGACAGGCCCTAATTCACCCCTCCACTTT
TRBV7-2,TRBJ2-3,TRBD2,few,CASSPRTSGGSDTQYF,TGTGCCAGCAGCCCCAGGACTAGCGGGGGGTCAGATACGCAGTATTTT
TRBV13,TRBJ2-7,.,many,CASSLSQFYEQYF,TGTGCCAGCAGCTTGAGCCAGTTCTACGAGCAGTACTTC
TRBV24-1,TRBJ2-7,TRBD2,many,CATLLRGRVYEQYF,TGTGCCACCCTTCTCAGAGGGAGGGTTTACGAGCAGTACTTC
TRBV12-3/TRBV12-4,TRBJ2-3,.,many,CASGLNTQYF,TGTGCCAGCGGCCTAAATACGCAGTATTTT
TRBV3-1,TRBJ1-1,.,many,CASSIDGFGTEAFF,TGTGCCAGCAGCATAGACGGATTCGGGACTGAAGCTTTCTTT
TRBV29-1,TRBJ1-1,.,many,CSVERGADTEAFF,TGCAGCGTTGAACGGGGGGCGGACACTGAAGCTTTCTTT
TRBV20-1,TRBJ2-7,.,few,CSARDLVGRAHEQYF,TGCAGTGCTAGAGATCTCGTTGGCAGGGCCCACGAGCAGTACTTC
TRBV7-2,TRBJ1-1,.,many,CASSLGGVMNTEAFF,TGTGCCAGCAGCTTAGGCGGGGTTATGAACACTGAAGCTTTCTTT
TRBV12-3/TRBV12-4,TRBJ1-6,TRBD1,few,CASSSPGQNSPLHF,TGTGCCAGCAGTTCCCCGGGACAGAATTCACCCCTCCACTTT
TRBV4-1,TRBJ1-1,TRBD1,.,CASSPSRQGERAFF,TGCGCCAGCAGCCCATCTCGACAGGGCGAGAGAGCTTTCTTT
TRBV2,TRBJ2-7,TRBD1,many,CASSSTGGYEQYF,TGTGCCAGCAGTTCAACAGGGGGCTACGAGCAGTACTTC
TRBV7-8,TRBJ1-1,TRBD1,few,CASSLAAYNRGRSPNTEAFF,TGTGCCAGCAGCTTAGCCGCATATAACAGGGGACGCTCACCGAACACTGAAGCTTTCTTT
TRBV24-1,TRBJ2-3,.,.,CATSDRFGRTTDTQYF,TGTGCCACCAGTGATAGGTTCGGGAGAACCACAGATACGCAGTATTTT
TRBV6-2/TRBV6-3,TRBJ1-4,.,few,CASSPPAGRREKLFF,TGTGCCAGCAGTCCCCCCGCAGGGAGGAGAGAAAAACTGTTTTTT
TRBV3-1,TRBJ2-7,.,many,CASNLNGRTYEQYF,TGTGCCAGCAACCTAAACGGCCGGACCTACGAGCAGTACTTC
TRBV20-1,TRBJ1-2,.,many,CSAPWKSYTF,TGCAGTGCTCCATGGAAGAGCTACACCTTC
TRBV7-2,TRBJ1-6,.,many,CASSFGDSNSPLHF,TGTGCCAGCAGCTTTGGAGACAGTAATTCACCCCTCCACTTT
TRBV11-2,TRBJ2-4,TRBD1,once,CASRQLRGLKNIQYF,TGTGCCAGCAGACAATTAAGGGGGCTAAAAAACATTCAGTACTTC
TRBV3-1,TRBJ2-7,.,.,CASSQVNSLGHEQYF,TGTGCCAGCAGCCAAGTTAACAGTCTCGGGCACGAGCAGTACTTC
TRBV5-1,TRBJ2-3,.,many,CASSFRPGALDTQYF,TGCGCCAGCAGCTTCCGTCCGGGGGCCCTGGATACGCAGTATTTT
TRBV6-5,TRBJ1-6,.,.,CASSLPPTVNSPLHF,TGTGCCAGCAGTCTCCCCCCGACAGTTAATTCACCCCTCCACTTT
TRBV28,TRBJ1-6,.,few,CATQGRINSPLHF,TGTGCCACCCAGGGAAGGATAAATTCACCCCTCCACTTT
TRBV6-2/TRBV6-3,TRBJ1-1,.,.,CASSYLGFLAFF,TGTGCCAGCAGTTACTTAGGGTTTTTAGCTTTCTTT
TRBV7-8,TRBJ2-1,TRBD2,.,CASSFRRGGYNEQFF,TGTGCCAGCAGCTTCCGTCGCGGGGGTTACAATGAGCAGTTCTTC
TRBV5-1,TRBJ1-5,.,many,CASSLDGGNQPQHF,TGCGCCAGCAGCTTGGACGGGGGAAATCAGCCCCAGCATTTT
TRBV5-1,TRBJ2-5,.,many,CASSLGWGDQETQYF,TGCGCCAGCAGCTTGGGATGGGGTGACCAAGAGACCCAGTACTTC
TRBV20-1,TRBJ1-5,.,few,CSARAPRGAQPQHF,TGCAGTGCTAGAGCCCCAAGGGGGGCTCAGCCCCAGCATTTT
TRBV2,TRBJ1-5,.,many,CASRPGTQANQPQHF,TGTGCCAGCCGTCCCGGGACCCAAGCGAATCAGCCCCAGCATTTT
TRBV20-1,TRBJ2-3,.,many,CSARPQTDTQYF,TGCAGTGCTAGACCACAGACAGATACGCAGTATTTT